Listed below are T cell receptor beta chains from one sample, sequenced in a study of shared clonotypes between healthy human individuals. Assay: immunoSEQ multiplex PCR; the TCRdb copy retains only in-frame clones and omits some. The profile shows some 650,000 clones, roughly 97% of them singletons. Sequenced sample: naive CD4+ T cells sorted from blood. These receptors originate from a woman aged 25 to 39 in good health. Each CDR3 is given with its conserved first and last residue.

j_call	v_call	cdr3_aa
TRBJ1-4	TRBV7-6	CASSRTGNEKLFF
TRBJ1-5	TRBV15	CATSKEGPQHF
TRBJ2-3	TRBV27	CASSLAHPSTDTQYF
TRBJ2-7	TRBV7-3	CASSLTSGRAREQYF
TRBJ2-5	TRBV7-9	CASSLLAGGKQETQYF
TRBJ2-5	TRBV29-1	CSVRQGREQYF
TRBJ1-5	TRBV2	CASNEWDRAQPQHF
TRBJ2-7	TRBV5-6	CASSLAQYEQYF
TRBJ2-7	TRBV2	CASNMDRGAYEQYF
TRBJ2-1	TRBV28	CASSLLGTSGNNEQFF
TRBJ1-5	TRBV5-1	CASSLQGQRPQHF
TRBJ2-3	TRBV11-2	CASSLGGPRDTQYF
TRBJ2-5	TRBV11-2	CASSFGLAGRQETQYF
TRBJ2-3	TRBV28	CASSFSGTTDTQYF
TRBJ2-7	TRBV5-4	CASSLGQGRYEQYF
TRBJ2-7	TRBV28	CASRHSGQGYEQYF
TRBJ1-6	TRBV7-8	CASSLGAALGSPLHF
TRBJ1-6	TRBV6-5	CASRRDQGSPLHF
TRBJ2-7	TRBV2	CASTSNYEQYF
TRBJ2-7	TRBV5-5	CASSLGVPTVEQYF
TRBJ2-3	TRBV5-1	CASRSSGEDTQYF
TRBJ2-3	TRBV27	CASSFESGAGARDTQYF
TRBJ2-1	TRBV15	CATSTGLAVLSYNEQFF
TRBJ2-7	TRBV5-1	CASSLGTGPYEQYF
TRBJ1-5	TRBV5-3	CARSVPGHKTGNQPQHF
TRBJ2-7	TRBV6-5	CASSYSSVRIHEQYF
TRBJ2-3	TRBV5-8	CASTKGTGGTDTQYF
TRBJ1-2	TRBV28	CASTPGSYGYTF
TRBJ1-1	TRBV5-1	CASSLGGGPNTEAFF
TRBJ2-7	TRBV5-1	CASSLKGFVYEQYF
TRBJ1-5	TRBV7-2	CASSLQGADQPQHF
TRBJ2-1	TRBV11-2	CASSAPSRGRSVGEQFF